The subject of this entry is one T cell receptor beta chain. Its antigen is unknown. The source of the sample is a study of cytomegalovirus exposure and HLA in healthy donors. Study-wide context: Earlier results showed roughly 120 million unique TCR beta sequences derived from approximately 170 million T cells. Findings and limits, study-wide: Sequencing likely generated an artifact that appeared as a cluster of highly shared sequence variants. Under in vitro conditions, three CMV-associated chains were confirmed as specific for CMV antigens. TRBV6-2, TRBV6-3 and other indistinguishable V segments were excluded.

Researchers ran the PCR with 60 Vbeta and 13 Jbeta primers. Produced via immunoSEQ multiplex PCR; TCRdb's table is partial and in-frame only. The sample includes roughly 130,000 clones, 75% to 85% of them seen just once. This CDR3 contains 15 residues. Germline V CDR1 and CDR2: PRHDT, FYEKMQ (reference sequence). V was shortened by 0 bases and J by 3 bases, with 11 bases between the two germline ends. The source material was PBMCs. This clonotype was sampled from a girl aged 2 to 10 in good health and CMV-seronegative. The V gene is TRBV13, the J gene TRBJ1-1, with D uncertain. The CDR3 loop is CASSLGLFEDTEAFF. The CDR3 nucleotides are TGTGCCAGCAGCTTAGGCCTCTTCGAGGACACTGAAGCTTTCTTT. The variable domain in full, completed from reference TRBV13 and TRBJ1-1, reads AAGVIQSPRHLIKEKRETATLKCYPIPRHDTVYWYQQGPGQDPQFLISFYEKMQSDKGSIPDRFSAQQFSDYHSELNMSSLELGDSALYFCASSLGLFEDTEAFFGQGTRLTVV.